The 10 T cell receptor beta chains listed next were all sequenced from one sample in a study of blood T cell repertoires in COVID-19. The assay was immunoSEQ multiplex PCR, and TCRdb's table has in-frame clones only and misses some. The table shows approximately 110,000 clones, with around 84% occurring only once. Sequenced: peripheral blood. These receptors were collected from a woman between 40 and 50 years old with acute or convalescent COVID-19.

The chain uses TRBV27 and TRBJ2-3; 8 bases agree with TRBD2. The CDR3 runs to 14 residues. CDR1 is MNHEY, CDR2 SMNVEV, per germline (reference sequence). Trimming took 3 bases from V and 1 from J; bases not matched to a gene: 0. CDR3 residues: CASSLGLGTDTQYF. The CDR3 DNA reads TGTGCCAGCAGTTTGGGACTAGGCACAGATACGCAGTATTTT.

The rearrangement links TRBV6-1 to TRBJ1-2; 7 bases agree with TRBD1. Germline trimming cut 1 base from V and 4 bases from J; bases unmatched to any gene: 9. The germline CDR1 and CDR2 sequences are MNHNS and SASEGT. The CDR3 has 16 amino acids. The CDR3 loop is CASSEGWAGGSYGYTF. The CDR3 bases are TGTGCCAGCAGTGAAGGGTGGGCAGGGGGAAGCTATGGCTACACCTTC.

This chain joins TRBV10-2 and TRBJ1-3; D gene ambiguous. With 8 bases removed from V and 0 bases from J, the gap between germline ends came to 5 bases. The CDR3 covers 12 residues. Germline loops: CDR1 WSHSY, CDR2 SAAADI. The CDR3 region is CASSGSGNTIYF. The CDR3 DNA follows: TGCGCCAGCTCGGGCTCTGGAAACACCATATATTTT.

V gene TRBV4-1 combines with J gene TRBJ1-4; 10 bases line up with TRBD1. Germline CDR1 reads MGHRA; CDR2 reads YSYEKL. The CDR3 runs 15 residues. V trimming: 2 bases; J trimming: 6 bases; junction bases outside the gene matches: 3. The CDR3 DNA sequence: TGCGCCAGCAGCCAACACGGGACAGGGGATGAAAAACTGTTTTTT. Translating it yields CASSQHGTGDEKLFF.

This chain connects TRBV6-6 to TRBJ1-3; D not resolved. The CDR3 runs to 16 residues. Trimming cost V 6 bases and J 2 bases, with 17 bases left between them. The germline gives CDR1 MNHNY, CDR2 SVGAGI (reference sequence). CDR3 sequence reads: CASSRTSEGTGNTIYF. The CDR3 DNA reads TGTGCCAGCAGCCGAACTTCGGAGGGCACTGGAAACACCATATATTTT.

This clone was seen just once. The J gene is TRBJ2-7, the V gene TRBV2; the D is unclear. The CDR3 is made up of 13 amino acids. V lost 3 bases and J 4 bases, leaving 10 bases between the germline ends. Germline loops: CDR1 SNHLY, CDR2 FYNNEI. The CDR3 loop is CASSDSPRYEQYF. The DNA for the CDR3 is TGTGCCAGCAGTGATAGTCCCCGGTACGAGCAGTACTTC.

This clone came up once. The rearrangement joins TRBV7-2 to TRBJ2-1; 8 bases align to TRBD2. CDR3 size: 16 residues. The V segment lost 2 bases and the J segment 2 bases; nucleotides outside the gene matches: 5. Germline CDR1 reads SGHTA; CDR2 reads FQGNSA. The CDR3 DNA reads TGTGCCAGCAGCTTATACGGGGGGGCGGCCTACAATGAGCAGTTCTTC. The encoded protein is CASSLYGGAAYNEQFF.

The chain combines TRBV30 with TRBJ1-4; D not resolved. Germline CDR1 reads GTSNPN; CDR2 reads SVGIG (reference sequence). The CDR3 is 14 amino acids. Trimming left V 1 base short and J 0 bases short, with 6 bases between. CDR3 loop: CAWSGTATNEKLFF. The CDR3 bases are TGTGCCTGGAGTGGCACTGCAACTAATGAAAAACTGTTTTTT.

The sample holds one count of this clone. The V and J genes are TRBV19 and TRBJ1-2; 7 bases fit TRBD1. This CDR3 has 12 residues. Germline-derived CDR1 and CDR2 are LNHDA and SQIVND (reference sequence). Germline trimming cut 6 bases from V and 7 bases from J; bases unmatched to any gene: 5. Written as DNA, the CDR3 is TGTGCCAGTAGACAGGGGTTTGGTGGCTACACCTTC. It translates to CASRQGFGGYTF.

This clone was seen only once. The chain employs TRBV7-9 and TRBJ2-5; 9 bases are a match to TRBD1. The CDR3 sequence is 14 residues long. Germline CDR1 reads SEHNR; CDR2 reads FQNEAQ (reference sequence). The V gene end was trimmed by 5 bases and the J gene end by 1 base; junction bases not matched to a gene: 2. In nucleotides, the CDR3 is TGTGCCAGCAGCCTGACAGGGGGCCAAGAGACCCAGTACTTC. As protein: CASSLTGGQETQYF.